The entry that follows covers one T cell receptor beta chain sequence. Its specificity is not known. This table comes from immunoSEQ multiplex PCR, and its TCRdb copy is limited to in-frame clones, with some not included. The sample gives some 1.5 million clones, roughly 98% of which show up once; approximately 0.45% is in the top ten. The entry originates in a study of shared clonotypes between healthy human individuals. Study outcomes and limitations: Sequencing of the sorted subsets was shown by rarefaction to be incomplete despite large depth. It was the few donors that limited the genetic and exposure-history diversity represented.

The CDR3 consists of 16 residues. The germline gives CDR1 SEHNR, CDR2 FQNEAQ (reference sequence). V shed 4 bases and J shed 3 bases, with 18 bases lying between them. This receptor was taken from a man aged 25-45 years in good health. The sample consisted of naive CD4+ T cells sorted from blood. Described subset: CD45RA+ positively selected. The chain couples TRBV7-9 to TRBJ1-1, with a tentative D call TRBD1 (6 bases). CDR3: CASSSIRGQIYTEAFF. The DNA of the CDR3 is TGTGCCAGCAGCTCCATACGAGGACAGATATACACTGAAGCTTTCTTT.